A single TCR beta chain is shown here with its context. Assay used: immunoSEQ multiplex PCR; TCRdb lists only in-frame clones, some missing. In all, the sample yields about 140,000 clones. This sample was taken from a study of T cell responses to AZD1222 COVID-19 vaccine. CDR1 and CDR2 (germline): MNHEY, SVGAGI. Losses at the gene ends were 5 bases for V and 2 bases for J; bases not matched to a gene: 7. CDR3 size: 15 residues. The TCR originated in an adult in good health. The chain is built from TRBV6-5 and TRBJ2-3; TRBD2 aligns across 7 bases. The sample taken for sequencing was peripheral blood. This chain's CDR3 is CASSLQRGFTDTQYF. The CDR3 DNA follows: TGTGCCAGCAGTCTGCAGCGGGGTTTCACAGATACGCAGTATTTT.